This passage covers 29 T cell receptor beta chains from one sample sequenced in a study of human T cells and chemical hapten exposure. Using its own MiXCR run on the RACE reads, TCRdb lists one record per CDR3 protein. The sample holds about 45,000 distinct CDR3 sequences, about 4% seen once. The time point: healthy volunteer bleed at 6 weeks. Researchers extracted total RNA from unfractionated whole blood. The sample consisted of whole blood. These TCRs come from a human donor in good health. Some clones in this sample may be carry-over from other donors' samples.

DNA for the CDR3: TGTGCCAGCAGTTGGACGGTCCAAGAGACCCAGTACTTC. Amino acid sequence: CASSWTVQETQYF. V and J are TRBV28 and TRBJ2-5; D call uncertain. Germline CDR1 and CDR2: MDHEN and SYDVKM. This CDR3 has 13 residues. The V end was cut by 4 bases, the J end by 1 base, with 7 bases between.

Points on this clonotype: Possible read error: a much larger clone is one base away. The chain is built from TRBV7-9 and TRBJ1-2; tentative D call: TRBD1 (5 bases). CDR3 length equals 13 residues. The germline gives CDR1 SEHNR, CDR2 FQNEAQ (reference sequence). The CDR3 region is CASGLVGAAGYTF. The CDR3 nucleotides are TGTGCCAGCGGCTTAGTAGGGGCGGCCGGCTACACCTTC.

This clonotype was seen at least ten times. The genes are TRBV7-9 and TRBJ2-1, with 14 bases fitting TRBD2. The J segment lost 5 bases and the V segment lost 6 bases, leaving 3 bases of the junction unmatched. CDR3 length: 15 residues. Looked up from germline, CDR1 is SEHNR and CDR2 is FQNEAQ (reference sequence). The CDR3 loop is CASSWTSGRNNEQFF. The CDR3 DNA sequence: TGTGCCAGCAGTTGGACTAGCGGGAGGAACAATGAGCAGTTCTTC.

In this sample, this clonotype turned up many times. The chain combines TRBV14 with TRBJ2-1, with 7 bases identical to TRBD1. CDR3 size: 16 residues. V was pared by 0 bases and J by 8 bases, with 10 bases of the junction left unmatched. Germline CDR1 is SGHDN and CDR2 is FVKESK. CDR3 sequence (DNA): TGTGCCAGCAGCCAAGATGAGGGGGCGCGTACATATGAGCAGTTCTTC. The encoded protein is CASSQDEGARTYEQFF. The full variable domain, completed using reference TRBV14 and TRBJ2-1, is EAGVTQFPSHSVIEKGQTVTLRCDPISGHDNLYWYRRVMGKEIKFLLHFVKESKQDESGMPNNRFLAERTGGTYSTLKVQPAELEDSGVYFCASSQDEGARTYEQFFGPGTRLTVL.

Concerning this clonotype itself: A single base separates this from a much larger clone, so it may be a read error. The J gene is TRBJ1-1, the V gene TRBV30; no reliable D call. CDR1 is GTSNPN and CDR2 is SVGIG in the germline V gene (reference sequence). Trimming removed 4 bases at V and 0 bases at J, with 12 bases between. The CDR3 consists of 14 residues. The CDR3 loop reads CAWKKTWMNTEAFF. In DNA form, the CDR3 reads TGTGCCTGGAAAAAGACATGGATGAACACTGAAGCTTTCTTT. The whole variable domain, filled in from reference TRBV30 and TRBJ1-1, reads SQTIHQWPATLVQPVGSPLSLECTVEGTSNPNLYWYRQAAGRGLQLLFYSVGIGQISSEVPQNLSASRPQDRQFILSSKKLLLSDSGFYLCAWKKTWMNTEAFFGQGTRLTVV.

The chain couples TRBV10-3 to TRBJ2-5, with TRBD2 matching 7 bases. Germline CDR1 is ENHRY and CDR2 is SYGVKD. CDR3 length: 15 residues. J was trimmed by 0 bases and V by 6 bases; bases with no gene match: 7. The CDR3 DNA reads TGTGCCATCAGGGGAGGAGCGGGGCACCAAGAGACCCAGTACTTC. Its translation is CAIRGGAGHQETQYF.

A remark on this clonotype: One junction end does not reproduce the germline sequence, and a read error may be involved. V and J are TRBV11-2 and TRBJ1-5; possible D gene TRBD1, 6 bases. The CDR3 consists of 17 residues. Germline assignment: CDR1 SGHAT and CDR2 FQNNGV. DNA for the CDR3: TGTGCCAGCGGCTTAGTGGGGGCGGAATATAGCAATCAGCCCCAGCATTTT. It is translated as CASGLVGAEYSNQPQHF.

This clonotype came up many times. This CDR3 reads CASSRDREENIQYF. The CDR3 DNA reads TGTGCCAGCAGCCGGGACAGGGAGGAAAACATTCAGTACTTC. The chain links TRBV2 to TRBJ2-4; 9 nucleotides line up with TRBD1. This CDR3 has 14 amino acids. Germline trimming cut 6 bases from V and 5 bases from J; bases unmatched to any gene: 5. In germline, CDR1 is SNHLY, CDR2 FYNNEI.

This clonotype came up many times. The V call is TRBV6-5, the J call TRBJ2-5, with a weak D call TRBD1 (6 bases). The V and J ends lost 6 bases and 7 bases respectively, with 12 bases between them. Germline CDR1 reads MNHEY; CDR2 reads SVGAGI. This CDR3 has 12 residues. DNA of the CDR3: TGTGCCAGCAGACGGACAGTCGGGACCCAGTACTTC. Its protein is CASRRTVGTQYF.

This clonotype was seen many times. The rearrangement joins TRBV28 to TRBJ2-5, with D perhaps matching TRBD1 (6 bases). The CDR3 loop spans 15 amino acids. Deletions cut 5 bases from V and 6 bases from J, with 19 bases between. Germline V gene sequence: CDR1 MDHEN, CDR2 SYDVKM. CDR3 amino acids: CASSATDRLRKTQYF. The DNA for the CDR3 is TGTGCCAGCAGTGCCACCGACAGGCTTCGGAAGACCCAGTACTTC.

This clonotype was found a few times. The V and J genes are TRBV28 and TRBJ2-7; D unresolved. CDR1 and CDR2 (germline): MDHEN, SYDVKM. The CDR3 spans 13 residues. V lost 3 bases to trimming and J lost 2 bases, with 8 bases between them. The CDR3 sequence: CASSLGSTYEQYF. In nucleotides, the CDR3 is TGTGCCAGCAGTTTGGGAAGCACCTACGAGCAGTACTTC. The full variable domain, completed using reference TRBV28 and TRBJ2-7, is DVKVTQSSRYLVKRTGEKVFLECVQDMDHENMFWYRQDPGLGLRLIYFSYDVKMKEKGDIPEGYSVSREKKERFSLILESASTNQTSMYLCASSLGSTYEQYFGPGTRLTVT.

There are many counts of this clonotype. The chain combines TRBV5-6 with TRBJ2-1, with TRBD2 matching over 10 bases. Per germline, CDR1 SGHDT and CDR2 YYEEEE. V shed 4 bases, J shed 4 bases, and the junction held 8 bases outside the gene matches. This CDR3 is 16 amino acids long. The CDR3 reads CASSILAGVKYNEQFF. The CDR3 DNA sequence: TGTGCCAGCAGCATCCTAGCGGGAGTTAAATACAATGAGCAGTTCTTC.

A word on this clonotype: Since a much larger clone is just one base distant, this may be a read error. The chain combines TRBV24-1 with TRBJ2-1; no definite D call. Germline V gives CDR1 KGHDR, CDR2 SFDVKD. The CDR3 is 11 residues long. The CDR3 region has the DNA TGTGCCACCGCACGTCATAATGAGCGGTTCTTC. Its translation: CATARHNERFF.

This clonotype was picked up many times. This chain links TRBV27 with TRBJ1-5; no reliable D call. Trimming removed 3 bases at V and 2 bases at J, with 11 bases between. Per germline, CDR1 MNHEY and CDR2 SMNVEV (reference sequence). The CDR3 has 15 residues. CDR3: CASSLRVAGNQPQHF. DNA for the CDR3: TGTGCCAGCAGTTTGCGGGTCGCGGGCAATCAGCCCCAGCATTTT.

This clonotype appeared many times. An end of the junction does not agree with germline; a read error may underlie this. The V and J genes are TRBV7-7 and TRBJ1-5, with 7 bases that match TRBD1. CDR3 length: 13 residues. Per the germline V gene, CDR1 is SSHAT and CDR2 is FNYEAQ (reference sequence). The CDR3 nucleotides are TGTGCTAGCAGCCTGACGAGGGGACAGACCCAGCATTTT. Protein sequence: CASSLTRGQTQHF.

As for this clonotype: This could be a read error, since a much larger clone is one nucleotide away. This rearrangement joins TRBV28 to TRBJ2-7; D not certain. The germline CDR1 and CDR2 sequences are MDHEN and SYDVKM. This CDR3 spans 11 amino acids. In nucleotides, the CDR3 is TGTGTCAGCAGTTTTCGCCGGGAGCAGTACTTC. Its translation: CVSSFRREQYF.

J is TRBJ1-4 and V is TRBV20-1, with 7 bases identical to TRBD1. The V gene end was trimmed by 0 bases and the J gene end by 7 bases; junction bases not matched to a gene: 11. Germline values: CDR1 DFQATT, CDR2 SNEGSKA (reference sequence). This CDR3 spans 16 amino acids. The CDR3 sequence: CSARDPRTGQLEKLFF. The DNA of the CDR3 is TGCAGTGCTAGAGATCCCCGGACAGGTCAGCTTGAAAAACTGTTTTTT.

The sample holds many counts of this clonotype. The CDR3 is CASSPGLAEVETQYF. In nucleotides, the CDR3 is TGTGCCAGTAGTCCGGGACTAGCGGAGGTAGAGACCCAGTACTTC. V gene TRBV19 combines with J gene TRBJ2-5, with 11 bases lining up with TRBD2. The junction had 6 bases not matched to a gene; V was cut back by 5 bases and J by 4 bases. This CDR3 is built from 15 residues. The germline V gene encodes CDR1 LNHDA and CDR2 SQIVND (reference sequence).

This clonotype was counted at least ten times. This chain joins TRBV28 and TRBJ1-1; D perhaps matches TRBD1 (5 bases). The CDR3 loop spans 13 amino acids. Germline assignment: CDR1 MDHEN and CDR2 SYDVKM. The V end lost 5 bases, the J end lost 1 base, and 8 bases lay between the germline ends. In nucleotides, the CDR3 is TGTGCCAGCAGTCCAACAGGGAACACTGAAGCTTTCTTT. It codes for CASSPTGNTEAFF.

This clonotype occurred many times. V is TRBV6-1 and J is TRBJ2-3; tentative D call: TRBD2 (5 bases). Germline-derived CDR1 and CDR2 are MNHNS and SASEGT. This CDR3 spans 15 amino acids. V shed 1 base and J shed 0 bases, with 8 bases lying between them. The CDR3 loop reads CASSEDGGSTDTQYF. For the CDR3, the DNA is TGTGCCAGCAGTGAAGACGGCGGGAGCACAGATACGCAGTATTTT.

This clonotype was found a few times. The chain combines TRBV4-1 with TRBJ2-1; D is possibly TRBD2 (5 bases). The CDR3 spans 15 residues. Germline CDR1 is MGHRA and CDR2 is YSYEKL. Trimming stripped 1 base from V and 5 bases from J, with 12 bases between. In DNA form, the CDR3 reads TGCGCCAGCAGCCAAGTGGGCGGGCTGCACAATGAGCAGTTCTTC. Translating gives CASSQVGGLHNEQFF.

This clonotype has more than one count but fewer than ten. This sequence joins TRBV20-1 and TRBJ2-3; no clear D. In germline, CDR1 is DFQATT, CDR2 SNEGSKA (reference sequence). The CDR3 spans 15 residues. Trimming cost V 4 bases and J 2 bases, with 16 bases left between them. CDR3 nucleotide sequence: TGCAGTGCTATTCCAAGGGCCAGACCCACAGATACGCAGTATTTT. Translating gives CSAIPRARPTDTQYF.

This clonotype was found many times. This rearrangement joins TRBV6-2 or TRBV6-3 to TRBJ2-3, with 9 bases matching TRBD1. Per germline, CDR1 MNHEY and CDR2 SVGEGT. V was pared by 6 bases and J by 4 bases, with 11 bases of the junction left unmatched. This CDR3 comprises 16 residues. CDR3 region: CASREGDREKADTQYF. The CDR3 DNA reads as TGTGCCAGCAGAGAGGGGGACAGGGAAAAGGCAGATACGCAGTATTTT.

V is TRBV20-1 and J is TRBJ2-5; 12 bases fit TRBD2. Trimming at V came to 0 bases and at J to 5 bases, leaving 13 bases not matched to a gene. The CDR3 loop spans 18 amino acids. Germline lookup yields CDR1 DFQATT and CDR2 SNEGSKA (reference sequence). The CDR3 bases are TGCAGTGCTAGAGATCACCAGGCTAGCGGGAGGGCCGAGGAGACCCAGTACTTC. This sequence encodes CSARDHQASGRAEETQYF.

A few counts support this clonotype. Written as DNA, the CDR3 is TGCGCCAGCAGCTTGGAACCGGGACAGACTGAAGCTTTCTTT. Amino acid sequence: CASSLEPGQTEAFF. The chain combines TRBV5-1 with TRBJ1-1, with TRBD1 matching over 7 bases. Germline CDR1 reads SGHRS; CDR2 reads YFSETQ. V lost 0 bases and J lost 5; bases outside the gene matches: 4. The CDR3 length is 14 residues.

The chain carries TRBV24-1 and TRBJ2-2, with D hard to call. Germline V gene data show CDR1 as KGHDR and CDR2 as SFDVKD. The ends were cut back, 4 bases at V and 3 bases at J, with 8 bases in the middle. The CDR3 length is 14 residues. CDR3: CATSDNRDTGELFF. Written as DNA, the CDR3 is TGTGCCACCAGTGACAACCGGGACACCGGGGAGCTGTTTTTT.

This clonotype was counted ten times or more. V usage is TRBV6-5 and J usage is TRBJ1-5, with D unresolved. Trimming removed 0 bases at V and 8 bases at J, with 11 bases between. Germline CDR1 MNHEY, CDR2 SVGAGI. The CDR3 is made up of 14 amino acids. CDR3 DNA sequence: TGTGCCAGCAGTTACTCGAGGATGAGGGAGCCCCAGCATTTT. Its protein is CASSYSRMREPQHF.

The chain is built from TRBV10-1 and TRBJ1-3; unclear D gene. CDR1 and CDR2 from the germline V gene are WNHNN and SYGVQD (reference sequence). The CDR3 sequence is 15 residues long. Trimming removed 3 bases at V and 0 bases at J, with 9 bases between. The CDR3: CASSDFGVSGNTIYF. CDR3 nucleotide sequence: TGCGCCAGCAGTGATTTCGGGGTCTCTGGAAACACCATATATTTT.

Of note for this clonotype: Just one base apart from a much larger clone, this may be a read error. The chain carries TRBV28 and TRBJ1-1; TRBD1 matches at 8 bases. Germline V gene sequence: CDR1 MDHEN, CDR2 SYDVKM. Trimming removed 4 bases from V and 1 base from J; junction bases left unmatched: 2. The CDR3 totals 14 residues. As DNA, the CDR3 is TGTGCCAGCAGTTCCGGGACAGGGAACACTGAAGCTTTCTTT. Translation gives CASSSGTGNTEAFF.